A selection of T cell receptor beta chains follows, all from one sample in a study of blood T cell repertoires in COVID-19. Sequencing was performed with immunoSEQ multiplex PCR; in TCRdb, only in-frame clones are kept and a portion is missing. The sample has about 300,000 clones, around nine tenths seen once. The sequenced sample was peripheral blood. All receptors come from a woman aged 30 to 39 with COVID-19, enrolled during active disease. CDR3s leave out the opening cysteine and the closing phenylalanine or tryptophan. A D gene is named only where the DNA matches it firmly.

j_call: TRBJ1-1; d_call: TRBD1; v_call: TRBV19; cdr3_aa: ASSMPGQGYTEAF
j_call: TRBJ1-3; d_call: TRBD1; v_call: TRBV28; cdr3_aa: ASSQGGTGNTIY
j_call: TRBJ1-4; d_call: TRBD1; v_call: TRBV18; cdr3_aa: ASSRDRGNEKLF
j_call: TRBJ2-3; d_call: TRBD2; v_call: TRBV7-6; cdr3_aa: ASSLAGGLADTQY
j_call: TRBJ1-4; d_call: NA; v_call: TRBV9; cdr3_aa: ASSARQTNEKLF
j_call: TRBJ1-3; d_call: NA; v_call: TRBV14; cdr3_aa: ASSQDMGNTIY
j_call: TRBJ2-1; d_call: TRBD2; v_call: TRBV19; cdr3_aa: ASTPLAGSSYNEQF
j_call: TRBJ2-7; d_call: NA; v_call: TRBV11-2; cdr3_aa: ASSPRLGRLNEQY
j_call: TRBJ2-5; d_call: NA; v_call: TRBV3-1/TRBV3-2; cdr3_aa: ASSQSGSRGQTQY
j_call: TRBJ2-5; d_call: TRBD2; v_call: TRBV13; cdr3_aa: ASSLGLRGGRQETQY
j_call: TRBJ2-3; d_call: NA; v_call: TRBV28; cdr3_aa: ASSLRETDTQY
j_call: TRBJ2-1; d_call: TRBD1; v_call: TRBV4-2; cdr3_aa: ASSSLLRDRDYNEQF
j_call: TRBJ1-2; d_call: TRBD1; v_call: TRBV18; cdr3_aa: ASSPRQGGSYGYT
j_call: TRBJ1-1; d_call: NA; v_call: TRBV7-9; cdr3_aa: ASSWTNTEAF
j_call: TRBJ1-4; d_call: NA; v_call: TRBV3-1/TRBV3-2; cdr3_aa: ASSQRLSTNEKLF
j_call: TRBJ1-2; d_call: NA; v_call: TRBV6-1; cdr3_aa: ASSERTAYGYT
j_call: TRBJ1-4; d_call: TRBD1; v_call: TRBV12-5; cdr3_aa: ASGFNRGSRTNEKLF
j_call: TRBJ2-5; d_call: TRBD2; v_call: TRBV5-6; cdr3_aa: ASSTSRAPGRGGETQY
j_call: TRBJ2-5; d_call: TRBD2; v_call: TRBV5-1; cdr3_aa: ASSFHPLAGEVQETQY
j_call: TRBJ1-2; d_call: TRBD1; v_call: TRBV7-2; cdr3_aa: ASSSRQGGDYGYT
j_call: TRBJ1-6; d_call: NA; v_call: TRBV12-2; cdr3_aa: ASRLGAGGNNSPLH
j_call: TRBJ1-2; d_call: NA; v_call: TRBV5-1; cdr3_aa: ASSLGEVGHGYT
j_call: TRBJ1-2; d_call: NA; v_call: TRBV14; cdr3_aa: ASSQEAISAVNYGYT
j_call: TRBJ1-6; d_call: TRBD1; v_call: TRBV2; cdr3_aa: ASSPSKGQDNSPLH
j_call: TRBJ1-4; d_call: NA; v_call: TRBV11-2; cdr3_aa: ASNLDGGLNEKLF
j_call: TRBJ1-1; d_call: TRBD1; v_call: TRBV5-6; cdr3_aa: ASSPGQGSEAF
j_call: TRBJ1-2; d_call: TRBD1; v_call: TRBV5-4; cdr3_aa: ASSLGQGEEGYT
j_call: TRBJ1-6; d_call: NA; v_call: TRBV3-1/TRBV3-2; cdr3_aa: ASSHQGSPLH
j_call: TRBJ2-3; d_call: TRBD1; v_call: TRBV5-1; cdr3_aa: ASRARTGGADTQY
j_call: TRBJ1-2; d_call: TRBD1; v_call: TRBV14; cdr3_aa: ASSQLQGGDYGYT
j_call: TRBJ1-2; d_call: TRBD1; v_call: TRBV7-9; cdr3_aa: ASSLGTGHGYT
j_call: TRBJ2-3; d_call: NA; v_call: TRBV7-2; cdr3_aa: ASSLVRDTQY
j_call: TRBJ2-5; d_call: TRBD2; v_call: TRBV4-2; cdr3_aa: ASSQYLGGEETQY
j_call: TRBJ2-1; d_call: TRBD1; v_call: TRBV5-8; cdr3_aa: ASRDRGYNEQF
j_call: TRBJ2-1; d_call: NA; v_call: TRBV7-2; cdr3_aa: ASRPTIAINEQF
j_call: TRBJ1-4; d_call: TRBD1; v_call: TRBV6-5; cdr3_aa: ASKTSGGRYEKLF
j_call: TRBJ1-2; d_call: NA; v_call: TRBV5-6; cdr3_aa: ASSFTEYYGYT
j_call: TRBJ1-6; d_call: TRBD1; v_call: TRBV7-9; cdr3_aa: ASSHRDRENSPLH
j_call: TRBJ1-5; d_call: NA; v_call: TRBV6-1; cdr3_aa: ASSETGFNQPQH
j_call: TRBJ2-3; d_call: TRBD1; v_call: TRBV2; cdr3_aa: ASRGDSDTQY
j_call: TRBJ1-1; d_call: NA; v_call: TRBV6-5; cdr3_aa: ASSWAFSTEAF
j_call: TRBJ1-1; d_call: NA; v_call: TRBV7-9; cdr3_aa: ASSLGASTEAF
j_call: TRBJ1-2; d_call: NA; v_call: TRBV7-2; cdr3_aa: ASSLLYGYT
j_call: TRBJ2-1; d_call: NA; v_call: TRBV18; cdr3_aa: ASSPSDGEQF
j_call: TRBJ1-4; d_call: TRBD1; v_call: TRBV4-1; cdr3_aa: ASSQPTGGNEKLF
j_call: TRBJ2-3; d_call: NA; v_call: TRBV5-1; cdr3_aa: ASSLDYTQY
j_call: TRBJ2-3; d_call: TRBD2; v_call: TRBV18; cdr3_aa: ASSPRLAGSTDTQY
j_call: TRBJ1-4; d_call: NA; v_call: TRBV15; cdr3_aa: ATSRAGLPEKLF
j_call: TRBJ1-2; d_call: TRBD1; v_call: TRBV5-6; cdr3_aa: ASSSWTGVNPYYGYT
j_call: TRBJ1-3; d_call: NA; v_call: TRBV4-3; cdr3_aa: ASSQEWEGAGNTIY
j_call: TRBJ1-5; d_call: NA; v_call: TRBV30; cdr3_aa: AWSVGFPGSQPQH
j_call: TRBJ1-4; d_call: NA; v_call: TRBV18; cdr3_aa: ASSPGQVNEKLF
j_call: TRBJ2-3; d_call: TRBD2; v_call: TRBV7-2; cdr3_aa: ASSSLPSGGYTDTQY
j_call: TRBJ1-5; d_call: TRBD1; v_call: TRBV27; cdr3_aa: ASSWDRAQPQH
j_call: TRBJ1-6; d_call: NA; v_call: TRBV6-2/TRBV6-3; cdr3_aa: ASSPEDGSYNSPLH
j_call: TRBJ1-5; d_call: NA; v_call: TRBV3-1/TRBV3-2; cdr3_aa: ASSQESGGNQPQH
j_call: TRBJ1-1; d_call: TRBD1; v_call: TRBV14; cdr3_aa: ASSQVTGGLIAEAF
j_call: TRBJ1-6; d_call: NA; v_call: TRBV14; cdr3_aa: ASSPGTGRPLH